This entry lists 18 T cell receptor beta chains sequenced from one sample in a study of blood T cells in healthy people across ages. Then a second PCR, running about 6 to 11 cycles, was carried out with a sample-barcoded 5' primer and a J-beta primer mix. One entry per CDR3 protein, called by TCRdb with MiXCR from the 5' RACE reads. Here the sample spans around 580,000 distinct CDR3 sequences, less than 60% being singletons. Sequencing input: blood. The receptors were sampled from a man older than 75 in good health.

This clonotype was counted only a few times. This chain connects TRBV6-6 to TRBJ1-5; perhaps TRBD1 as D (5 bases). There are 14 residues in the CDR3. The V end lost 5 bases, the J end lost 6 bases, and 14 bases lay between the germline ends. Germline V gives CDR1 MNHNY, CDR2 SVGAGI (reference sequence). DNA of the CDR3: TGTGCCAGCAGTCCTGTCTTGGGGGGTCAGCCCCAGCATTTT. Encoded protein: CASSPVLGGQPQHF.

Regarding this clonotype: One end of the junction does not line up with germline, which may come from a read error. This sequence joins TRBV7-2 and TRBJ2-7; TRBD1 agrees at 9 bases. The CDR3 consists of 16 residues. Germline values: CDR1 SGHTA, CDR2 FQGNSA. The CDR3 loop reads CASSLTGGRSSYEQYF. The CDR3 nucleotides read TGTGCTAGCAGCTTAACAGGGGGCAGGAGCTCCTACGAGCAGTACTTC. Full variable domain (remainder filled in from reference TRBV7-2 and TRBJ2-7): GAGVSQSPSNKVTEKGKDVELRCDPISGHTALYWYRQSLGQGLEFLIYFQGNSAPDKSGLPSDRFSAERTGGSVSTLTIQRTQQEDSAVYLCASSLTGGRSSYEQYFGPGTRLTVT.

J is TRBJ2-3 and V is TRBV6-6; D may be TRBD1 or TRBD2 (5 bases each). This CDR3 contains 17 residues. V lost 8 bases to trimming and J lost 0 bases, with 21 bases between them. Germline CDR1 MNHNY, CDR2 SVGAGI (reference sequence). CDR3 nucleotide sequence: TGTGCCAGCTTGGGGGAACTAGGCTCTTCTAGCACAGATACGCAGTATTTT. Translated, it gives CASLGELGSSSTDTQYF.

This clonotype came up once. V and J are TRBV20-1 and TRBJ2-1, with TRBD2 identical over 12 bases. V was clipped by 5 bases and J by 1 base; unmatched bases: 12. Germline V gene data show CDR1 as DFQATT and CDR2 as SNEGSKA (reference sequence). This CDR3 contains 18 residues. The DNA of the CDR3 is TGCAGTGCTCCCTCTGGGCTAGCGGGAGGGATTTCCTACAATGAGCAGTTCTTC. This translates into CSAPSGLAGGISYNEQFF.

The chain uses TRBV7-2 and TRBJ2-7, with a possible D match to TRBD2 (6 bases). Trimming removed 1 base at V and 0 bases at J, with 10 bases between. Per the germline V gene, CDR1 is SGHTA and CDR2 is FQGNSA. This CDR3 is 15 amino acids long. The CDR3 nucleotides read TGTGCCAGCAGCTTAGGTGGGGGGTACTCCTACGAGCAGTACTTC. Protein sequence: CASSLGGGYSYEQYF.

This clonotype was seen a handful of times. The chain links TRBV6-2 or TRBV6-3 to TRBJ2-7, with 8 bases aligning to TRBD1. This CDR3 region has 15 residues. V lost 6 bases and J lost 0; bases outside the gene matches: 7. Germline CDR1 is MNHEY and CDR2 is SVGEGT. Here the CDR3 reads CASSPGGLPSYEQYF. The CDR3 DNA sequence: TGTGCCAGCAGCCCAGGGGGCCTCCCCTCCTACGAGCAGTACTTC.

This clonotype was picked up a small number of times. CDR3 protein: CASSQGRGANEKLFF. CDR3 DNA sequence: TGCGCCAGCAGCCAAGGTCGAGGGGCTAATGAAAAACTGTTTTTT. J is TRBJ1-4 and V is TRBV4-3; D might be TRBD1 (5 bases). Germline CDR1 is LGHNA and CDR2 is YSLEER. The CDR3 consists of 15 residues. Trimming shortened V by 1 base and J by 3 bases, and 9 bases separated the two germline ends.

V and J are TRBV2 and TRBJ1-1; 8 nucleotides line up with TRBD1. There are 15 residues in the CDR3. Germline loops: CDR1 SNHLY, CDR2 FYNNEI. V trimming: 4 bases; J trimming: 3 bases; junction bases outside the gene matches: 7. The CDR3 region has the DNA TGTGCCAGCAGTGTAGGCAGGGGGCACGACACTGAAGCTTTCTTT. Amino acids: CASSVGRGHDTEAFF.

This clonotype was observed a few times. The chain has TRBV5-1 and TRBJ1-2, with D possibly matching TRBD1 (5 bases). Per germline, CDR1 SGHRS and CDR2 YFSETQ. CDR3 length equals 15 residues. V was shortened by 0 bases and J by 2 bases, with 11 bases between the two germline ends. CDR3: CASSLGGTENYGYTF. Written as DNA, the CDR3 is TGCGCCAGCAGCTTGGGGGGGACGGAAAACTATGGCTACACCTTC.

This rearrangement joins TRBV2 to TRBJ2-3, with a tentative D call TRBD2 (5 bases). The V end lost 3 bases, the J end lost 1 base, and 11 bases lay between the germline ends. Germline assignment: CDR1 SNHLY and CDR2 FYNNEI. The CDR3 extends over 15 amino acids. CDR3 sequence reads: CASSERLLRTDTQYF. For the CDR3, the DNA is TGTGCCAGCAGTGAGAGACTACTCCGCACAGATACGCAGTATTTT.

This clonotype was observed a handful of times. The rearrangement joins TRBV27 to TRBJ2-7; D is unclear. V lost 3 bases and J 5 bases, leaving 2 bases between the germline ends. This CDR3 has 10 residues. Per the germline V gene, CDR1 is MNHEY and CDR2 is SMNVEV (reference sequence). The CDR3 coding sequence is TGTGCCAGCAGTTTTGACGAGCAGTACTTC. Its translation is CASSFDEQYF.

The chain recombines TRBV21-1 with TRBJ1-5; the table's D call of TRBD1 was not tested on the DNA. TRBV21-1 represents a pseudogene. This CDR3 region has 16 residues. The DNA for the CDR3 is TGTGCCAGCAGCGAACGGACAGGGGGTAGGGGTCAGCCCCAGCATTTT. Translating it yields CASSERTGGRGQPQHF.

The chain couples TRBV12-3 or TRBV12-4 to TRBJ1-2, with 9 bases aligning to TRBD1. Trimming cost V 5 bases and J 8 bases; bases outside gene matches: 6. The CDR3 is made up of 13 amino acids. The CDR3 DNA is TGTGCCAGCAGTCGGGACAGGGTAGGAGGCTACACCTTC. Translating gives CASSRDRVGGYTF.

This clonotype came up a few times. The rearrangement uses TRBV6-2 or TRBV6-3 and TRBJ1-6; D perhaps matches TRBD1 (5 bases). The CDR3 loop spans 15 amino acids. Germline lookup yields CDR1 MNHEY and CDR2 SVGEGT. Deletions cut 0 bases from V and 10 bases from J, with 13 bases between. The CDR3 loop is CASSYSSQGRSPLHF. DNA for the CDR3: TGTGCCAGCAGTTACTCGAGTCAGGGCAGGTCACCCCTCCACTTT.

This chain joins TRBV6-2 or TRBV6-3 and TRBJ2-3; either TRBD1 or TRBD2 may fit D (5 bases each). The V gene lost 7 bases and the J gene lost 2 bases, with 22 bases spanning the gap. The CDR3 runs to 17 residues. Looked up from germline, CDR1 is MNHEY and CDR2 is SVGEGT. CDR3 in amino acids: CASILDGGQINTDTQYF. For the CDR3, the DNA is TGTGCCAGCATTTTAGATGGAGGACAAATCAACACAGATACGCAGTATTTT.

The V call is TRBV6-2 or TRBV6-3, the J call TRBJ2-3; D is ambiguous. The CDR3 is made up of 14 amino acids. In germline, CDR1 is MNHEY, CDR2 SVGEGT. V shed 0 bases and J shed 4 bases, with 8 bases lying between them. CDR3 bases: TGTGCCAGCAGTTACTCAAGTTGGTCAGATACGCAGTATTTT. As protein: CASSYSSWSDTQYF.

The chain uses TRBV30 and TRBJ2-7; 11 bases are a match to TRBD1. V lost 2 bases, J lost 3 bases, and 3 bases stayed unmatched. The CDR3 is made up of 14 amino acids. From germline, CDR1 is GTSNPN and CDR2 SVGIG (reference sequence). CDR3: CAWSPGTGGYEQYF. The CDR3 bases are TGTGCCTGGAGTCCCGGGACAGGGGGCTACGAGCAGTACTTC. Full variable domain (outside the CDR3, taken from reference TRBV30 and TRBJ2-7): SQTIHQWPATLVQPVGSPLSLECTVEGTSNPNLYWYRQAAGRGLQLLFYSVGIGQISSEVPQNLSASRPQDRQFILSSKKLLLSDSGFYLCAWSPGTGGYEQYFGPGTRLTVT.

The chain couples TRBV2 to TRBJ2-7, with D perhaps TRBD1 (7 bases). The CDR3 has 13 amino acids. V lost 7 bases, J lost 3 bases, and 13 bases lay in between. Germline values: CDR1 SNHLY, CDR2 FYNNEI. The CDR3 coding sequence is TGTGCCAGCAAGCAGGGGGAGGACTACGAGCAGTACTTC. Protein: CASKQGEDYEQYF.